This T cell receptor beta chain appears in the sequencing data of a study of blood T cell repertoires in COVID-19 (TCRdb year 2020). A note on the overall study: Collaborator samples came from the United States, Italy and Spain and covered acute and convalescent phases of COVID-19. The material from the prospective study consisted of cDNA or gDNA derived from T cells, B-cell-depleted T cells, or PBMCs. The dataset comprised deeply sampled blood TCRbeta repertoires from subjects exposed to, actively infected with, or recovered from COVID-19. The repertoires were made available in a free public database intended to serve as a resource for research on the immune response to SARS-CoV-2. Samples came from the ongoing ImmuneRACE study (first 160 participants) plus 1,254 subjects from 6 global collaborators. Nearly every sample came with metadata listing a de-identified subject ID, COVID-19 status, age in years and sex. HLA class I and class II types, where available, came from metadata supplied by the sample provider rather than from assay-based typing.

What the authors observed across the whole study: The amount of clinical and demographic metadata varied by source and participant and was provided uncurated.

The collaborating institutions used their own protocols to collect whole blood in K2EDTA tubes. Collaborator samples were shipped for TCRbeta analysis as frozen whole blood, isolated PBMCs, or DNA extracted from either sample type. This clone was seen only a few times. The antigen it recognizes is unknown. There are no base qualities to consult, and no much larger clone falls within one base. Based on the germline V gene (reference sequence), the CDR1 and CDR2 sequences are SEHNR and FQNEAQ. Measured from the cysteine to the phenylalanine, the CDR3 is 13 residues long. Only CDR3 DNA is held: 39 bases, read in frame from base 1. V is cut back by 5 bases and J by 5 bases, with 2 bases in the junction unmatched. TCRbeta CDR3 regions were amplified from genomic DNA using the immunoSEQ Assay, a bias-controlled multiplex PCR. The original pipeline was this. The number of nucleated cells in each sample was estimated by amplification of reference gene primers within the assay. To quantify the absolute abundance of each unique TCRbeta CDR3 rearrangement, sequence reads were collapsed and filtered. Productive Simpson clonality was computed per sample as the square root of Simpson's diversity index over productive rearrangements. TCRdb mirrors the immuneACCESS table, restricted to in-frame sequences. Some clones are absent from its copies; in checked studies, under half trace to an unresolved V gene, and the reason for the others is unknown. That table furnishes V, J and clone size, whereas the DNA furnished D and trimming. This sample gives roughly 28,000 clones in total; approximately 82% of them show up just once. The ten largest clones represent about 1.8% of the sample.

Sequencing input: peripheral blood. The TCR sequence derives from a man at least 80 years old with active or convalescent COVID-19. The V gene is TRBV7-9 and the J gene is TRBJ1-5; 8 junctional bases match TRBD1. The DNA sequence follows: TGTGCCAGCAGCGTACAGGGGGATCAGCCCCAGCATTTT. It translates to CASSVQGDQPQHF.